The rows below give T cell receptor beta chains drawn from one sample of a study of B cell selection in AIRE deficiency. Generated by immunoSEQ multiplex PCR, the TCRdb table keeps only in-frame clones and is missing some. The sample lists several thousand clones; around 87% were seen once. The sample consisted of Tregs sorted from PBMCs. These receptors were obtained from a human donor with AIRE deficiency. CDR3s include the opening cysteine and the closing phenylalanine or tryptophan. The D gene is left open where the match is weak. Clone size is given for some rows only: seen once, a few or many times, or a class if the clone is expanded.

TRBD1,TRBV28,TRBJ2-7,-,CASSSGTGQGWGYYEQYF,TGTGCCAGCAGTTCAGGGACAGGGCAAGGGTGGGGTTACTACGAGCAGTACTTC
-,TRBV5-5,TRBJ1-2,-,CASMGGGSHYGYTF,TGTGCCAGCATGGGGGGAGGGTCTCACTATGGCTACACCTTC
-,TRBV21-1,TRBJ1-6,once,CASSKVGGRDNSPLHF,TGTGCCAGCAGCAAAGTGGGGGGAAGGGATAATTCACCCCTCCACTTT
-,TRBV5-4,TRBJ2-7,-,CASSLGFSGVPYEQYF,TGTGCCAGCAGCTTGGGGTTTTCAGGAGTCCCCTACGAGCAGTACTTC
TRBD2,TRBV18,TRBJ2-3,once,CASSPSTSGNADTQYF,TGTGCCAGCTCACCTTCGACTAGCGGGAACGCAGATACGCAGTATTTT
TRBD1,TRBV5-6,TRBJ2-7,-,CASSLGDRRTYEQYF,TGTGCCAGCAGCTTGGGGGACAGGAGGACCTACGAGCAGTACTTC
-,TRBV6-5,TRBJ1-2,once,CASVCGYTF,TGTGCCAGCGTTTGTGGCTACACCTTC
-,TRBV5-8,TRBJ1-1,-,CASSLREGAEAFF,TGTGCCAGCAGCTTACGGGAAGGAGCTGAAGCTTTCTTT
-,TRBV5-1,TRBJ1-2,-,CASSLGQGFNYGYTF,TGCGCCAGCAGCTTGGGTCAGGGCTTTAACTATGGCTACACCTTC
TRBD2,TRBV27,TRBJ2-3,-,CASSRGGLAGFQDTQYF,TGTGCCAGCAGCCGGGGCGGACTAGCGGGGTTTCAGGATACGCAGTATTTT
-,TRBV5-1,TRBJ1-1,-,CASSPRDPRVDTEAFF,TGCGCCAGCAGCCCGAGGGACCCCAGGGTAGACACTGAAGCTTTCTTT
-,TRBV7-9,TRBJ1-5,few,CASSFSGNQPQHF,TGTGCCAGCAGCTTCTCTGGCAATCAGCCCCAGCATTTT
-,TRBV10-3,TRBJ1-5,-,CAIKQQGDGNQPQHF,TGTGCCATCAAACAACAGGGTGACGGCAATCAGCCCCAGCATTTT
-,TRBV9,TRBJ1-2,once,CASSVGAAFYGYTF,TGTGCCAGCAGCGTAGGTGCAGCCTTCTATGGCTACACCTTC
-,TRBV14,TRBJ2-1,-,CASSQPGVYNEQFF,TGTGCCAGCAGCCAACCGGGAGTCTACAATGAGCAGTTCTTC
TRBD1,TRBV5-1,TRBJ1-1,-,CASSEAGTAEAFF,TGCGCCAGCAGCGAAGCCGGGACAGCTGAAGCTTTCTTT
-,TRBV18,TRBJ1-4,-,CASSPRRPEGEKLFF,TGTGCCAGCTCACCACGCAGGCCGGAGGGTGAAAAACTGTTTTTT
-,TRBV29-1,TRBJ1-2,-,CSVNQGRPTF,TGCAGCGTAAACCAGGGTAGGCCCACCTTC
TRBD1,TRBV15,TRBJ1-6,-,CATSKTGGSPLHF,TGTGCCACCAGCAAGACAGGGGGGTCACCCCTCCACTTT
-,TRBV19,TRBJ1-4,-,CASGRTVHEKLFF,TGTGCCAGTGGAAGGACAGTCCATGAAAAACTGTTTTTT
TRBD2,TRBV27,TRBJ2-7,-,CASSYTRTSHEQYF,TGTGCCAGCAGTTATACACGGACTAGCCACGAGCAGTACTTC
-,TRBV7-2,TRBJ1-4,few,CASSLAGNEKLFF,TGTGCCAGCAGCTTAGCTGGTAATGAAAAACTGTTTTTT
-,TRBV7-9,TRBJ2-5,-,CASSRGMVADYQETQYF,TGTGCCAGCAGCCGAGGTATGGTAGCGGACTACCAAGAGACCCAGTACTTC
-,TRBV7-3,TRBJ2-7,once,CASSFRYSDEQYF,TGTGCCAGCAGCTTTAGGTACAGCGACGAGCAGTACTTC
TRBD1,TRBV7-3,TRBJ2-3,-,CASSSGQGRADTQYF,TGTGCCAGCAGCTCCGGACAGGGGCGCGCAGATACGCAGTATTTT
-,TRBV6-6,TRBJ2-3,-,CASKEVGTDTQYF,TGTGCCAGCAAGGAGGTGGGCACAGATACGCAGTATTTT
TRBD2,TRBV18,TRBJ2-7,-,CASSPLAGAGTDEQYF,TGTGCCAGCTCACCTCTAGCGGGAGCCGGAACGGACGAGCAGTACTTC
-,TRBV28,TRBJ1-3,-,CASSPLGRGPSGNTIYF,TGTGCCAGCAGTCCCTTAGGTCGAGGCCCCTCTGGAAACACCATATATTTT
TRBD1,TRBV4-3,TRBJ2-4,-,CASSTTWPGQGRSAASQYF,TGCGCCAGCAGCACGACCTGGCCCGGACAGGGGCGAAGTGCGGCATCTCAGTACTTC
TRBD1,TRBV10-3,TRBJ2-7,-,CAISDAQGAYEQYF,TGTGCCATCAGTGATGCACAGGGGGCCTACGAGCAGTACTTC
-,TRBV5-4,TRBJ1-6,-,CASSTTQGSVNSPLHF,TGTGCCAGCAGCACCACTCAGGGAAGTGTAAATTCACCCCTCCACTTT
-,TRBV6-6,TRBJ2-7,-,CASSSLSQDYEQYF,TGTGCCAGCAGTTCCCTATCACAGGACTACGAGCAGTACTTC
-,TRBV6-1,TRBJ2-7,-,CASSEAGSRFYEQYF,TGTGCCAGCAGTGAAGCAGGGTCTCGCTTCTACGAGCAGTACTTC
-,TRBV19,TRBJ1-2,-,CASRFGGPYGYTF,TGCGCCAGTAGATTCGGCGGCCCCTATGGCTACACCTTC
-,TRBV11-2,TRBJ1-1,-,CASSLEGAGTEAFF,TGTGCCAGCAGCTTAGAAGGGGCGGGGACTGAAGCTTTCTTT
-,TRBV20-1,TRBJ2-3,few,CSIAHTDTQYF,TGCAGTATAGCCCACACAGATACGCAGTATTTT
TRBD2,TRBV27,TRBJ2-3,-,CASSSLLAGYIQNTDTQYF,TGTGCCAGCAGTTCCCTCCTAGCGGGGTACATCCAGAACACAGATACGCAGTATTTT
TRBD1,TRBV4-3,TRBJ2-7,-,CASSRDRDYEQYF,TGCGCCAGCAGCCGGGACAGAGACTACGAGCAGTACTTC
TRBD2,TRBV11-2,TRBJ2-1,-,CASSLHGTSAILIYNEQFF,TGTGCCAGCAGCCTACACGGGACTAGCGCAATACTAATCTACAATGAGCAGTTCTTC
TRBD2,TRBV5-8,TRBJ2-1,-,CASSSLLTSGGSYNEQFF,TGTGCCAGCAGCTCTCTCCTGACTAGCGGGGGGTCCTACAATGAGCAGTTCTTC
-,TRBV7-3,TRBJ1-1,-,CASSLYRETEAFF,TGTGCCAGCAGCTTATATCGGGAGACTGAAGCTTTCTTT
-,TRBV7-9,TRBJ1-2,-,CASSSGWDGKPLASYGYTF,TGTGCCAGCAGCTCCGGCTGGGACGGGAAACCTTTGGCGAGCTATGGCTACACCTTC
TRBD1,TRBV5-1,TRBJ1-4,-,CASSLTGQGRGKLFF,TGCGCCAGCAGCTTAACCGGACAGGGTCGAGGAAAACTGTTTTTT
TRBD2,TRBV11-3,TRBJ2-1,-,CASSLVRTSYNEQFF,TGTGCCAGCAGCTTAGTTCGGACTAGCTACAATGAGCAGTTCTTC
-,TRBV5-4,TRBJ2-1,-,CASSLGGSGAYNEQFF,TGTGCCAGCAGCTTGGGAGGTAGCGGAGCGTACAATGAGCAGTTCTTC
-,TRBV5-4,TRBJ1-3,-,CASSSDSSGNTIYF,TGTGCCAGCAGCTCAGACAGCTCTGGAAACACCATATATTTT
TRBD2,TRBV27,TRBJ2-3,few,CASSQVAGGADTQYF,TGTGCCAGCAGTCAAGTAGCGGGGGGGGCAGATACGCAGTATTTT
-,TRBV7-3,TRBJ2-3,-,CASSPQSPLATDTQYF,TGTGCCAGCAGCCCCCAGAGTCCTCTAGCGACCGATACGCAGTATTTT
TRBD2,TRBV2,TRBJ2-5,-,CASSESSGSKQETQYF,TGTGCCAGCAGTGAATCTAGCGGGAGTAAACAAGAGACCCAGTACTTC